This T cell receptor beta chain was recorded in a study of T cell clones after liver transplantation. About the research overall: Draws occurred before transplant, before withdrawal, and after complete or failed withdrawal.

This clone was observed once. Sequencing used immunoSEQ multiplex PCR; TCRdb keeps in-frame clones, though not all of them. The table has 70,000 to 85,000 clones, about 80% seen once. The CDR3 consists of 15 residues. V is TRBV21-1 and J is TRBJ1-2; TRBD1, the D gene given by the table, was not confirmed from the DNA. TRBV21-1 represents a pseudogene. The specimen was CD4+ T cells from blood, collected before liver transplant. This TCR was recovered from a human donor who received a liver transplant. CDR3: CASSHDRAANYGYTF. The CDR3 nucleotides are TGTGCCAGCAGCCATGACAGGGCCGCAAACTATGGCTACACCTTC.